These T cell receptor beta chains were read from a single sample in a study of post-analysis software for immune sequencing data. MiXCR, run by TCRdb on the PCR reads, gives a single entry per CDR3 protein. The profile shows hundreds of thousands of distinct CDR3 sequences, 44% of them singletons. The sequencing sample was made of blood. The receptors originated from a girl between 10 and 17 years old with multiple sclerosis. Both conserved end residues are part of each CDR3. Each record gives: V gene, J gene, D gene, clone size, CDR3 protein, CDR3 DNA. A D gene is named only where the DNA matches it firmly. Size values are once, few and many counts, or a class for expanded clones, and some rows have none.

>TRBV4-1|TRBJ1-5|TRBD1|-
CASSQGQGPRNQPQHF
TGCGCCAGCAGCCAGGGACAGGGGCCCCGCAATCAGCCCCAGCATTTT
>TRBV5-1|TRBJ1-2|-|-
CTSSLGDSYGYTF
TGCACCAGCAGCTTGGGGGATTCCTATGGCTACACCTTC
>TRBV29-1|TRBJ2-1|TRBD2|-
CSVGTSGTYNEQFF
TGCAGCGTGGGGACTAGCGGGACCTACAATGAGCAGTTCTTC
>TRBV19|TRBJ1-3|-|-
CASNDGSSGNTIYF
TGTGCCAGTAACGACGGGAGCTCTGGAAACACCATATATTTT
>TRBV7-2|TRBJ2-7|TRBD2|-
CASSSRGLAGGIYEQYF
TGTGCCAGCAGCTCGAGGGGACTAGCGGGGGGAATTTACGAGCAGTACTTC
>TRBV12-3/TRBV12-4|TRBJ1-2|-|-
CASSSTGFRYYGYTF
TGTGCCAGCAGCTCTACAGGGTTTAGGTACTATGGCTACACCTTC
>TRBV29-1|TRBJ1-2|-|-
CSVDALGGARDGYTF
TGCAGCGTTGATGCCTTGGGGGGCGCAAGGGATGGCTACACCTTC
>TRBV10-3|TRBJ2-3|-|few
CAIMTSTDTQYF
TGTGCCATCATGACTAGCACAGATACGCAGTATTTT
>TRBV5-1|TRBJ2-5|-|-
CASSTGGRKETQYF
TGCGCCAGCAGCACTGGGGGGCGGAAGGAGACCCAGTACTTC
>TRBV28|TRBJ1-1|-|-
CASSRKNTEAFF
TGTGCCAGCAGCCGGAAGAACACTGAAGCTTTCTTT
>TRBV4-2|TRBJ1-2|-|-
CASSQDTGGILYGYTF
TGTGCCAGCAGCCAAGACACGGGGGGAATCCTCTATGGCTACACCTTC
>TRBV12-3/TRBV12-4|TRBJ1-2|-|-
CASSLKGISYGYTF
TGTGCCAGCAGTTTAAAGGGTATAAGCTATGGCTACACCTTC
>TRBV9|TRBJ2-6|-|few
CASRRGGYGANVLTF
TGTGCCAGCAGGAGAGGAGGGTACGGGGCCAACGTCCTGACTTTC
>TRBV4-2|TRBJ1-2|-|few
CASSQDGGVYGYTF
TGTGCCAGCAGCCAAGATGGAGGGGTCTATGGCTACACCTTC
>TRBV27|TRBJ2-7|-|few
CASSRSRVSSYEQYF
TGTGCCAGCAGTCGATCGAGAGTAAGCTCCTACGAGCAGTACTTC